This T cell receptor (beta chain) derives from a study of cytomegalovirus exposure and HLA in healthy donors. The PCR contained 60 Vbeta and 13 Jbeta primers. Generated by immunoSEQ multiplex PCR, the TCRdb table keeps only in-frame clones and is missing some. This sample has roughly 100,000 clones, with approximately 68% found just once. This CDR3 comprises 15 residues. V was pared by 0 bases and J by 2 bases, with 10 bases between. CDR1 is MNHEY and CDR2 is SVGAGI in the germline V gene. The receptor was isolated from a boy between 5 and 17 years old in good health and CMV-seropositive. Sequencing was carried out using PBMCs. V gene TRBV6-5 combines with J gene TRBJ1-2; D remains unclear. The CDR3 region is CASSYSGRINYGYTF. The CDR3 DNA sequence: TGTGCCAGCAGTTACTCAGGCAGGATCAACTATGGCTACACCTTC.